This TCR beta chain was sequenced during a study of blood T cell repertoires in COVID-19 (dated by TCRdb to about 2020). In terms of the full investigation: Collaborator samples came from the United States, Italy and Spain and covered acute and convalescent phases of COVID-19. The material from the prospective study consisted of cDNA or gDNA derived from T cells, B-cell-depleted T cells, or PBMCs. The dataset comprised deeply sampled blood TCRbeta repertoires from subjects exposed to, actively infected with, or recovered from COVID-19. The repertoires were released in a freely available public database meant as a resource for research on the immune response to SARS-CoV-2. Samples were obtained from the ongoing ImmuneRACE study (first 160 participants) and from 950 to 1,500 subjects provided by 6 global collaborators. Sample metadata almost always included a de-identified subject ID, COVID-19 status, age in years and sex. Where available, HLA class I and class II types were taken from metadata supplied by the sample provider and were not determined by assay-based typing.

TCRbeta CDR3 regions were amplified from genomic DNA by means of the immunoSEQ Assay, a bias-controlled multiplex PCR. The original pipeline was this. The number of nucleated cells in each sample was estimated by amplification of reference gene primers within the assay. To quantify the absolute abundance of each unique TCRbeta CDR3 rearrangement, sequence reads were collapsed and filtered. For each sample, productive Simpson clonality was calculated as the square root of Simpson's diversity index over productive rearrangements. TCRdb carries this immuneACCESS record with in-frame sequences only. Its versions omit some clonotypes, under half of them owing to an unresolved V gene in the studies checked, with the rest unexplained. The DNA was the basis for D and trimming; V, J and clone size are from that table. The sample table holds roughly 280,000 clones, of which over 80% were seen once. The top ten hold about 4% of the sample.

Concerning this clone: The antigen it recognizes is unknown. Base qualities are not at hand, and no much larger clone is one base apart.

Overall study results and their limits: Clinical and demographic metadata were provided uncurated, with the amount varying by source and participant.

In the prospective study, participants were roughly 18 to 100 years old, resided in 25 or so geographic areas of the United States, and were enrolled through a virtual design. To assign participants to cohorts, the prospective study relied on clinical history that participants themselves reported in a screening survey and a study questionnaire. Each participant in the prospective study had whole blood, serum and a nasopharyngeal or oropharyngeal swab collected by mobile phlebotomists. Additional blood draws and questionnaires over an approximately two-month period could optionally be provided by prospective study participants. Blood samples from the prospective study were shipped frozen or at room temperature prior to DNA extraction. CDR1 and CDR2 (MDHEN, SYDVKM) derive from the germline V gene. A distance of 16 bases separates the germline ends of V and J, which lose 4 bases and 9 bases respectively. Spanning cysteine to phenylalanine, the CDR3 consists of 14 amino acids. The retained sequence is limited to the CDR3, 42 bases, with the frame set at the first base.

This clonotype was sampled from a woman in her twenties or thirties with acute COVID-19. The specimen was PBMCs or T cells enriched from blood (not recorded which). The rearrangement combines TRBV28 with TRBJ2-1; a weak D assignment points to TRBD1 (5 bases agree). The DNA is as follows: TGTGCCAGCAGTTCCGTAACAGGTTACCTTGAGCAGTTCTTC. It codes for CASSSVTGYLEQFF.